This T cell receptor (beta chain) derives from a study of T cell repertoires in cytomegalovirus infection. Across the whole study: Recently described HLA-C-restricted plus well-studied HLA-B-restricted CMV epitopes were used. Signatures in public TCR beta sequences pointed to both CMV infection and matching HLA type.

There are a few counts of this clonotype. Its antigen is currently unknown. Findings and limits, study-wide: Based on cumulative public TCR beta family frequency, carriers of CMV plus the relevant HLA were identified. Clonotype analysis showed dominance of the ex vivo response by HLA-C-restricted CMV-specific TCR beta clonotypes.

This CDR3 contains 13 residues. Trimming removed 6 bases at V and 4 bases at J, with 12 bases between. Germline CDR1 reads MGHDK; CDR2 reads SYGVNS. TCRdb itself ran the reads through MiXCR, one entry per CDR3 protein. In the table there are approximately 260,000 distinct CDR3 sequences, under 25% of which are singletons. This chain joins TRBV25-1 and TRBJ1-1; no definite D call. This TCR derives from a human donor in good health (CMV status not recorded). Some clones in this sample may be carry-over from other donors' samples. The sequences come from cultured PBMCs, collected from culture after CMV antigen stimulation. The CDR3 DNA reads TGTGCCAGCAGGACCTCTTTGGGCACTGAAGCTTTCTTT. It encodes CASRTSLGTEAFF.